This T cell receptor beta chain was documented in a study of blood T cell repertoires in COVID-19. In the authors' workflow: Reference gene primer amplification yielded estimated nucleated cell counts. The method was immunoSEQ multiplex PCR; TCRdb's version includes in-frame clones alone and lacks a portion of them. V and J calls and clone size are those listed in that table; D and trimming were worked out from the DNA. Of more than 200,000 clones detected, 85% to 90% appear once; the ten largest clones hold approximately 5.1%. This CDR3 region has 17 residues. CDR1 is SGHRS, CDR2 YFSETQ, per germline. Losses at the gene ends were 0 bases for V and 2 bases for J; bases not matched to a gene: 5.

This TCR came from a woman in her sixties with COVID-19, enrolled during active disease. The chain employs TRBV5-1 and TRBJ2-3; 11 bases line up with TRBD2. The source material was peripheral blood. CDR3 in amino acids: CASSLVGLAGTTDTQYF. For the CDR3, the DNA is TGCGCCAGCAGCTTGGTAGGACTAGCGGGCACCACAGATACGCAGTATTTT.